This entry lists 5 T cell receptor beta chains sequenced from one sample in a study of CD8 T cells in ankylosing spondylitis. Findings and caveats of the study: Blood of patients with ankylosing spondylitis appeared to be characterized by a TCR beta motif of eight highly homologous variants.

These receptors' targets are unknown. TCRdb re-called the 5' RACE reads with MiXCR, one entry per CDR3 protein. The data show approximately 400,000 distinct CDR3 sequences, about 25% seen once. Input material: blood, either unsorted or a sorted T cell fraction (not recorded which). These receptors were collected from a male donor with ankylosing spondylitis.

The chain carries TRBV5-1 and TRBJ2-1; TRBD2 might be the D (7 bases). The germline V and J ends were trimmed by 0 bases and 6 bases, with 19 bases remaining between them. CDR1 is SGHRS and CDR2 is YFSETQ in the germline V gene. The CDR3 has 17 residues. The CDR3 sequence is CASSLDRGGLGGNEQFF. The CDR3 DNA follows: TGCGCCAGCAGCTTGGATAGGGGGGGGTTAGGCGGCAATGAGCAGTTCTTC.

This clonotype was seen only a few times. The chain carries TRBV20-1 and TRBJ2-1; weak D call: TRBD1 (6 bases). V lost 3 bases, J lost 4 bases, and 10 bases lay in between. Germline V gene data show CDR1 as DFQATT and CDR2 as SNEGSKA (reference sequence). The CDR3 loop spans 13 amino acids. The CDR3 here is CSASLTGYNEQFF. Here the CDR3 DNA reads TGCAGTGCTAGTCTGACAGGTTACAATGAGCAGTTCTTC.

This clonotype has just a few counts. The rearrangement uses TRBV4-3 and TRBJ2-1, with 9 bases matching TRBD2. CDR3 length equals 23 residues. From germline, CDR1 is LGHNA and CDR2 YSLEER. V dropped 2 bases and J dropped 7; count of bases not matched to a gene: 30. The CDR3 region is CASSQRGVRESGGKLTPLNEQFF. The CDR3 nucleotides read TGCGCCAGCAGCCAAAGGGGAGTAAGGGAGAGCGGGGGGAAGCTGACTCCTTTGAATGAGCAGTTCTTC.

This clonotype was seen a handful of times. The CDR3 protein is CASSFSTSGREIGGEQFF. Here the CDR3 DNA reads TGTGCCAGCAGTTTTTCGACAAGCGGGAGGGAGATAGGGGGTGAGCAGTTCTTC. The rearrangement links TRBV12-3 or TRBV12-4 to TRBJ2-1, with 10 bases matching TRBD2. The CDR3 totals 18 residues. J gave up 9 bases and V 3 bases, and 17 bases lay outside the gene matches.

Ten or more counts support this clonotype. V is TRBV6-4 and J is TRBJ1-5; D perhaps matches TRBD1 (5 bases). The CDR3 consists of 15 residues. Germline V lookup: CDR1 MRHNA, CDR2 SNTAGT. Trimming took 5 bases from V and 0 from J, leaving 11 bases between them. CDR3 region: CASSWGRDSNQPQHF. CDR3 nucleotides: TGTGCCAGCAGTTGGGGACGGGATAGCAATCAGCCCCAGCATTTT.